These 7 T cell receptor beta chains share one sample of origin, sequenced in a study of blood T cells in healthy people across ages. The authors ran a second PCR of about 6 to 12 cycles using a sample-barcoded 5' primer and a J-beta primer mix. TCRdb reanalysed the 5' RACE reads using MiXCR and keeps one entry per CDR3 protein. The data show 710,000 or so distinct CDR3 sequences, about 30% seen once. The sample comprised blood. These TCRs come from a woman of 80 years or more in good health.

There are a few counts of this clonotype. The chain employs TRBV14 and TRBJ2-1; D unresolved. The CDR3 consists of 12 residues. Trimming removed 3 bases at V and 8 bases at J, with 8 bases between. Germline V gene lookup returns CDR1 SGHDN and CDR2 FVKESK. The CDR3, as DNA: TGTGCCAGCAGCCATATTCGGGATGAGCAGTTCTTC. Its translation: CASSHIRDEQFF. Based on the CDR3 plus reference TRBV14 and TRBJ2-1, the full variable domain is EAGVTQFPSHSVIEKGQTVTLRCDPISGHDNLYWYRRVMGKEIKFLLHFVKESKQDESGMPNNRFLAERTGGTYSTLKVQPAELEDSGVYFCASSHIRDEQFFGPGTRLTVL.

This clonotype was seen only a few times. One base away lies a much larger clone, so this may be a sequencing read error. CDR3 in amino acids: CASGLEEEETQFF. In DNA, the CDR3 is TGTGCTAGTGGTTTAGAAGAGGAAGAGACCCAGTTCTTC. The chain joins TRBV12-5 to TRBJ2-1; no clear D gene. V shed 3 bases and J shed 13 bases, with 16 bases lying between them. Per the germline V gene, CDR1 is LGHNT and CDR2 is FRNRAP. The CDR3 is made up of 13 amino acids.

The chain combines TRBV7-2 with TRBJ2-5; possibly TRBD2 for D (6 bases). Trimming shortened V by 2 bases and J by 4 bases, and 17 bases separated the two germline ends. Germline V gene sequence: CDR1 SGHTA, CDR2 FQGNSA. CDR3 length equals 16 residues. CDR3 in DNA: TGTGCCAGCAGCTTAAACCCCGGGGGAGGCGGAGAGACCCAGTACTTC. Protein product: CASSLNPGGGGETQYF.

This clonotype has more than one count but fewer than ten. The chain links TRBV7-2 to TRBJ1-4, with a tentative D call TRBD1 (6 bases). Germline assignment: CDR1 SGHTA and CDR2 FQGNSA. This CDR3 has 15 residues. V was clipped by 1 base and J by 4 bases, with 10 bases between them. In nucleotides, the CDR3 is TGTGCCAGCAGCTTAGGAGGGGGTAATAATGAAAAACTGTTTTTT. This codes for CASSLGGGNNEKLFF.

A note on this clonotype: A junction end diverges from the germline sequence, so it may reflect a read error. This chain links TRBV6-2 or TRBV6-3 with TRBJ2-1, with 7 nucleotides matching TRBD1. The J call may be mistaken, given a closer DNA end match to TRBJ2-7. This CDR3 spans 16 amino acids. Germline V gene lookup returns CDR1 MNHEY and CDR2 SVGEGT. CDR3 loop: CAGSLLDTGAYNEQYF. The CDR3 nucleotides read TGTGCCGGCAGTCTGTTGGATACAGGGGCCTACAATGAGCAGTACTTC.

This clonotype has a count of ten or more. This rearrangement joins TRBV7-2 to TRBJ2-7; 10 bases map to TRBD1. The CDR3 length is 15 residues. V lost 6 bases, J lost 5 bases, and 10 bases stayed unmatched. Per the germline V gene, CDR1 is SGHTA and CDR2 is FQGNSA. CDR3 residues: CASSSQGTGVDEQYF. In DNA, the CDR3 is TGTGCCAGCAGTTCCCAGGGGACAGGGGTCGACGAGCAGTACTTC.

This clonotype was observed many times. The CDR3 bases are TGTGCCAGCAGTCACCCAGGGTACGAGCAGTACTTC. Protein product: CASSHPGYEQYF. The chain recombines TRBV6-1 with TRBJ2-7; tentatively, D is TRBD1 (5 bases). This CDR3 comprises 12 residues. Per the germline V gene, CDR1 is MNHNS and CDR2 is SASEGT. Trimming removed 5 bases at V and 4 bases at J, with 9 bases between.